The rows below give T cell receptor beta chains drawn from one sample of a study of OX40 agonist ivuxolimab in advanced cancers. The protocol was immunoSEQ multiplex PCR, while the TCRdb copy is restricted to in-frame clones and leaves out a portion. The repertoire holds tens of thousands of clones, with more than 80% as singletons. This specimen consisted of CD4+ or CD8+ T cells sorted from blood, obtained in a trial of the OX40 agonist ivuxolimab. The receptors were gathered from an adult with an advanced solid tumor such as melanoma, head and neck, liver or kidney cancer. The CDR3 runs from the conserved cysteine through the conserved F or W. The D gene is left open where the match is weak. A clone size is listed for some rows: how often the clone was seen (once, few, many), or a class if it is expanded.

j_call: TRBJ2-7; clone_size: NA; v_call: TRBV5-4; d_call: TRBD1; cdr3_aa: CASSGDRGLAYEQYF; cdr3_nt: TGTGCCAGCAGCGGGGACAGGGGGCTGGCGTACGAGCAGTACTTC
j_call: TRBJ1-2; clone_size: NA; v_call: TRBV7-6; d_call: NA; cdr3_aa: CASSINRVYGYTF; cdr3_nt: TGTGCCAGCAGCATTAACAGGGTTTACGGCTACACCTTC
j_call: TRBJ1-5; clone_size: NA; v_call: TRBV6-6; d_call: NA; cdr3_aa: CASTSTGGQPQHF; cdr3_nt: TGTGCCAGCACCTCGACAGGTGGTCAGCCCCAGCATTTT
j_call: TRBJ2-1; clone_size: NA; v_call: TRBV19; d_call: NA; cdr3_aa: CASSELSYNEQFF; cdr3_nt: TGTGCCAGTAGCGAGCTCTCCTACAATGAGCAGTTCTTC
j_call: TRBJ2-3; clone_size: NA; v_call: TRBV9; d_call: NA; cdr3_aa: CASSGTGTDTQYF; cdr3_nt: TGTGCCAGCAGCGGGACAGGCACAGATACGCAGTATTTT
j_call: TRBJ2-7; clone_size: NA; v_call: TRBV7-6; d_call: NA; cdr3_aa: CASSLEGRGGEQYF; cdr3_nt: TGTGCCAGCAGCTTAGAGGGCAGAGGTGGAGAGCAGTACTTC
j_call: TRBJ2-5; clone_size: NA; v_call: TRBV19; d_call: TRBD2; cdr3_aa: CASSRGTSGRGAQETQYF; cdr3_nt: TGTGCCAGTAGTCGAGGGACTAGCGGGAGGGGGGCCCAAGAGACCCAGTACTTC
j_call: TRBJ2-7; clone_size: NA; v_call: TRBV19; d_call: TRBD2; cdr3_aa: CASSFGLAGRGEQYF; cdr3_nt: TGTGCCAGTAGTTTCGGACTAGCGGGGCGAGGCGAGCAGTACTTC
j_call: TRBJ1-1; clone_size: NA; v_call: TRBV19; d_call: NA; cdr3_aa: CASSIGVLNTEAFF; cdr3_nt: TGTGCCAGTAGTATAGGGGTTTTGAACACTGAAGCTTTCTTT
j_call: TRBJ2-7; clone_size: NA; v_call: TRBV4-1; d_call: NA; cdr3_aa: CASSQGQGGTYEQYF; cdr3_nt: TGCGCCAGCAGCCAAGGACAGGGAGGTACCTACGAGCAGTACTTC
j_call: TRBJ1-1; clone_size: once; v_call: TRBV19; d_call: NA; cdr3_aa: CASSRILRDREGGTEAFF; cdr3_nt: TGTGCCAGTAGTAGGATCCTCCGGGATAGGGAGGGAGGCACTGAAGCTTTCTTT
j_call: TRBJ2-1; clone_size: NA; v_call: TRBV25-1; d_call: NA; cdr3_aa: CASSTSGYYNEQFF; cdr3_nt: TGTGCCAGCAGCACCTCAGGGTACTACAATGAGCAGTTCTTC
j_call: TRBJ2-1; clone_size: medium-sized; v_call: TRBV9; d_call: NA; cdr3_aa: CASSYWDDNEQFF; cdr3_nt: TGTGCCAGCAGCTACTGGGACGACAATGAGCAGTTCTTC
j_call: TRBJ2-7; clone_size: medium-sized; v_call: TRBV27; d_call: NA; cdr3_aa: CASSSNSYEQYF; cdr3_nt: TGTGCCAGCAGTTCGAATTCCTACGAGCAGTACTTC
j_call: TRBJ2-1; clone_size: once; v_call: TRBV7-9; d_call: TRBD1; cdr3_aa: CASRRTGPNEQLF; cdr3_nt: TGTGCCAGCAGACGGACAGGGCCGAATGAGCAGCTCTTC
j_call: TRBJ2-7; clone_size: once; v_call: TRBV10-3; d_call: NA; cdr3_aa: CAISEEASVYEQYF; cdr3_nt: TGTGCCATCAGTGAGGAGGCATCGGTCTACGAGCAGTACTTC
j_call: TRBJ2-7; clone_size: NA; v_call: TRBV14; d_call: NA; cdr3_aa: CASSQDYNYGQYF; cdr3_nt: TGTGCCAGCAGCCAAGATTACAATTACGGGCAGTACTTC
j_call: TRBJ2-1; clone_size: NA; v_call: TRBV4-3; d_call: NA; cdr3_aa: CASSQVLSSYNEQFF; cdr3_nt: TGCGCCAGCAGCCAAGTTCTGAGCTCCTACAATGAGCAGTTCTTC
j_call: TRBJ2-5; clone_size: NA; v_call: TRBV25-1; d_call: NA; cdr3_aa: CASSLRGGGETQYF; cdr3_nt: TGTGCCAGCAGTCTCAGGGGCGGGGGAGAGACCCAGTACTTC
j_call: TRBJ1-1; clone_size: once; v_call: TRBV27; d_call: NA; cdr3_aa: CASSFIGGGTEAFF; cdr3_nt: TGTGCCAGCAGTTTCATAGGAGGAGGCACTGAAGCTTTCTTT
j_call: TRBJ1-2; clone_size: medium-sized; v_call: TRBV7-9; d_call: NA; cdr3_aa: CASSSSGTILSGYTF; cdr3_nt: TGTGCCAGCAGCTCTAGTGGGACGATCCTCTCTGGCTACACCTTC
j_call: TRBJ2-3; clone_size: NA; v_call: TRBV27; d_call: NA; cdr3_aa: CASSFSALSDTQYF; cdr3_nt: TGTGCCAGCAGTTTTAGCGCTCTCTCAGATACGCAGTATTTT
j_call: TRBJ1-4; clone_size: NA; v_call: TRBV5-1; d_call: TRBD1; cdr3_aa: CASSAGTGGYELFF; cdr3_nt: TGCGCCAGCAGCGCCGGGACAGGGGGCTACGAACTGTTTTTT
j_call: TRBJ2-3; clone_size: NA; v_call: TRBV13; d_call: NA; cdr3_aa: CASSLGGDDYDTQYF; cdr3_nt: TGTGCCAGCAGCTTGGGGGGAGACGACTACGATACGCAGTATTTT
j_call: TRBJ2-7; clone_size: NA; v_call: TRBV5-1; d_call: NA; cdr3_aa: CASSFRSGSYEQYF; cdr3_nt: TGCGCCAGCAGCTTCAGGAGTGGAAGCTACGAGCAGTACTTC
j_call: TRBJ2-3; clone_size: few; v_call: TRBV5-3; d_call: NA; cdr3_aa: CARSQKGGDTQYF; cdr3_nt: TGTGCCAGAAGCCAAAAAGGCGGTGATACGCAGTATTTT
j_call: TRBJ2-5; clone_size: NA; v_call: TRBV5-4; d_call: NA; cdr3_aa: CASSFFGGLRETQYF; cdr3_nt: TGTGCCAGCAGCTTTTTTGGGGGCCTACGGGAGACCCAGTACTTC
j_call: TRBJ1-2; clone_size: once; v_call: TRBV29-1; d_call: TRBD1; cdr3_aa: CSVEEQGASGYTF; cdr3_nt: TGCAGCGTTGAAGAACAGGGGGCCAGTGGCTACACCTTC
j_call: TRBJ2-1; clone_size: NA; v_call: TRBV13; d_call: NA; cdr3_aa: CASGQAGYNEQFF; cdr3_nt: TGTGCCAGCGGGCAGGCAGGCTACAATGAGCAGTTCTTC